The source of this T cell receptor (beta chain) is a study of beta chain features in type 1 diabetes. Study observations and caveats: Compared to healthy donors, patients appeared to have naive, central memory and Treg TCRB repertoires that were more alike. Diminished insertions and augmented deletions at VDJ junctions characterized type 1 diabetes patients. Among patients with Type 1 diabetes, TCRB CDR3s were moderately but significantly shorter in every one of the four CD4+ subsets.

Reverse transcribing all isolated RNA meant expressed TCRB transcripts were sequenced. The table came from immunoSEQ multiplex PCR; TCRdb's copy has only in-frame clones and leaves some out. The sample carries hundreds of thousands of clones, 13% recorded once. On this clone itself: What it binds is not known.

The CDR3 consists of 20 residues. The V segment lost 0 bases and the J segment 0 bases; nucleotides outside the gene matches: 13. Germline-derived CDR1 and CDR2 are MGHRA and YSYEKL. J is TRBJ2-3 and V is TRBV4-1; TRBD2 matches at 9 bases. Sequencing input: naive CD4+ T cells from blood. The clonotype originates from a man between 18 and 29 years old with type 1 diabetes. DNA for the CDR3: TGCGCCAGCAGCCAAGATGGGGGACTAGCCTATTTCACTAGCACAGATACGCAGTATTTT. It yields the protein CASSQDGGLAYFTSTDTQYF.